The T cell receptor beta chain described here comes from a study of vaccination effects on CD4 cells after COVID-19. Findings of the study overall: The study, lacking early post-infection timepoints, had few convalescent patients. Common cold coronaviruses were cross-recognized by only 1 of 255 vaccine-induced clones in healthy vaccinees.

TCRdb keeps only in-frame clones here, not all; method: immunoSEQ multiplex PCR. Of approximately 28,000 clones in the sample, 55% to 85% were seen once. The ViraFEST assay expanded antigen-specific CD4+ T cells with viral peptide pools before sequencing. Following a roughly 9-day culture, CD4+ T cells were purified. Two doses of either BNT162b2 or mRNA-1273 were given to each participant. For each well, roughly 2 million PBMC were cultured with 10 IU/ml IL-2 and around 9.6 ug/ml peptides. Days 3 and 7 were when half the medium was replaced with IL-2 medium. Comments on this clone: What it binds is unknown.

CDR3 length: 11 residues. The germline CDR1 and CDR2 sequences are MRHNA and SNTAGT. The germline V and J ends were trimmed by 0 bases and 8 bases, with 4 bases remaining between them. The clonotype comes from a human donor who received a COVID-19 vaccine. The genes are TRBV6-4 and TRBJ1-2, with no clear D. The sample here was CD4+ T cells from PBMCs cultured with HCoV-NL63 spike peptides, taken after COVID-19 vaccination. CDR3 nucleotides: TGTGCCAGCAGTGACTCGAGGGGCTACACCTTC. Translated, it gives CASSDSRGYTF.